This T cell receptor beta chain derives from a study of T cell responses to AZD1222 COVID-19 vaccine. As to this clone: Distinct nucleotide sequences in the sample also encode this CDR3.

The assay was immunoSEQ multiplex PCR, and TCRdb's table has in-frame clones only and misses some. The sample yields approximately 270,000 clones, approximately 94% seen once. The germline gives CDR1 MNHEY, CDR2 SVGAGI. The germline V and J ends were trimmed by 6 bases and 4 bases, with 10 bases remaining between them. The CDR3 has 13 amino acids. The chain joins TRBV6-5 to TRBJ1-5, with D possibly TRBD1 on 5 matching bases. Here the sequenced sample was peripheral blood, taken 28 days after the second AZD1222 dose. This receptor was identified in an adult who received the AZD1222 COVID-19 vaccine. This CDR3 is CASRQVNNQPQHF. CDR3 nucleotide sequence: TGTGCCAGCAGACAGGTGAATAATCAGCCCCAGCATTTT.